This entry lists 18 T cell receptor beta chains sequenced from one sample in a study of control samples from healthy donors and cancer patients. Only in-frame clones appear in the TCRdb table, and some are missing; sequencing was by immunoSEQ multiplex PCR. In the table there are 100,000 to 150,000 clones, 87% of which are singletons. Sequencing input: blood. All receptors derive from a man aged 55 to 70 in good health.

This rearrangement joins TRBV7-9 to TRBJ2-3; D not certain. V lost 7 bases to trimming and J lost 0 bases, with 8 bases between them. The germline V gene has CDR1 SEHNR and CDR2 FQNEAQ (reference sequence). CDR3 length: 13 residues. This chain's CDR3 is CASTGRSTDTQYF. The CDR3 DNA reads TGTGCCAGCACCGGAAGAAGCACAGATACGCAGTATTTT.

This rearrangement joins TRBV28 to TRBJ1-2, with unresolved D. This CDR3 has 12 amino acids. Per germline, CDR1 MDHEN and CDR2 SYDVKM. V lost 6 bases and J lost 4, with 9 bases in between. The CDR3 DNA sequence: TGTGCCAGCAGCCGCCCTCCCTATGGCTACACCTTC. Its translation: CASSRPPYGYTF.

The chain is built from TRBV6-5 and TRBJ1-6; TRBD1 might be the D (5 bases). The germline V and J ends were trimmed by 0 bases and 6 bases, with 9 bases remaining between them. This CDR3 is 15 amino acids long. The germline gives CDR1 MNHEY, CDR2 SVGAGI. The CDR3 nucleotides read TGTGCCAGCAGTTACTCGTGGCAGGGTAATTCACCCCTCCACTTT. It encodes CASSYSWQGNSPLHF.

The CDR3 DNA reads as TGTGCCAGCTCAAGGCAGCATCAACAGCCCCAGCATTTT. Protein sequence: CASSRQHQQPQHF. The chain has TRBV18 and TRBJ1-5; no definite D call. CDR3 length: 13 amino acids. V was pared by 5 bases and J by 7 bases, with 12 bases between. Germline loops: CDR1 KGHSH, CDR2 LQKENI.

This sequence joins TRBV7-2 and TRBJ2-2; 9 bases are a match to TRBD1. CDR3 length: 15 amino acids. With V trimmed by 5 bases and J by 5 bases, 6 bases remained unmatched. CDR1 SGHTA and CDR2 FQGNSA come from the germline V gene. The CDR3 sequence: CASSPGDRVTGELFF. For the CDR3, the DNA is TGTGCCAGCAGCCCCGGGGACAGGGTAACCGGGGAGCTGTTTTTT.

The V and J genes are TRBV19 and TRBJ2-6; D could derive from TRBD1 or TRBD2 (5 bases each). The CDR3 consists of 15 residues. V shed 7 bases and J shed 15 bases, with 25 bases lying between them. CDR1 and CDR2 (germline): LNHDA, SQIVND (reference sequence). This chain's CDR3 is CASKSTEVASRGLTF. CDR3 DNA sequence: TGTGCCAGTAAATCGACAGAGGTCGCATCGAGGGGCCTGACTTTC.

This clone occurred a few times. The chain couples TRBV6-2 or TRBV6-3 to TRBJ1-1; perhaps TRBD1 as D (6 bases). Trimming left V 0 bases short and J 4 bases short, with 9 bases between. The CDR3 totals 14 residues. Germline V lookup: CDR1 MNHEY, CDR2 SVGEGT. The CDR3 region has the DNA TGTGCCAGCAGTTACTCGTACAGGGCCACTGAAGCTTTCTTT. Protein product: CASSYSYRATEAFF.

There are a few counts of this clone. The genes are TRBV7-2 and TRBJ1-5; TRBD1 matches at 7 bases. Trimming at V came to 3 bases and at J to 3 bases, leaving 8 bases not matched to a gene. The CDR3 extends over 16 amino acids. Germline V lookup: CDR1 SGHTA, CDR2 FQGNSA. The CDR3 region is CASSLAGQAANQPQHF. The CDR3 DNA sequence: TGTGCCAGCAGCTTGGCTGGACAGGCGGCCAATCAGCCCCAGCATTTT.

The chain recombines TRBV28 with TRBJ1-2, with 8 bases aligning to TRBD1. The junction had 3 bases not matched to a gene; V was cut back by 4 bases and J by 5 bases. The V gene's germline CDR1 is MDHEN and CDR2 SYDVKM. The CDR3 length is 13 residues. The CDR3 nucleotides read TGTGCCAGCAGTTCGCAGGGGGCTTATGGCTACACCTTC. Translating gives CASSSQGAYGYTF.

CDR3 sequence (DNA): TGTGCCAGCAGCCAACTTGGGTTTAATGAGCAGTTCTTC. This sequence encodes CASSQLGFNEQFF. The chain joins TRBV3-1 (or the pseudogene TRBV3-2) to TRBJ2-1; no clear D gene. Trimming took 2 bases from V and 7 from J, leaving 9 bases between them. In germline, CDR1 is LGHDT, CDR2 YNNKEL (reference sequence). The CDR3 is 13 amino acids.

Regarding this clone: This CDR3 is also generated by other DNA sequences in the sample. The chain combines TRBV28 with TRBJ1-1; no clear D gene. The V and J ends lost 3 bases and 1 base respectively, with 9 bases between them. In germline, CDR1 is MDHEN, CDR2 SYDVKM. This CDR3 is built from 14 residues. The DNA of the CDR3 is TGTGCCAGCAGTTTCTCGGGTCCGAACACTGAAGCTTTCTTT. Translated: CASSFSGPNTEAFF. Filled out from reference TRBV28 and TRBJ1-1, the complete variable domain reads DVKVTQSSRYLVKRTGEKVFLECVQDMDHENMFWYRQDPGLGLRLIYFSYDVKMKEKGDIPEGYSVSREKKERFSLILESASTNQTSMYLCASSFSGPNTEAFFGQGTRLTVV.

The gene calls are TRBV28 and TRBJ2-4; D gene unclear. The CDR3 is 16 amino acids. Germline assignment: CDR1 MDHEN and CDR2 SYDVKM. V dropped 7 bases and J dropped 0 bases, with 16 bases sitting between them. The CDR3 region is CASTPGQVGAKNIQYF. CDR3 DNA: TGTGCCAGCACTCCTGGGCAGGTCGGAGCCAAAAACATTCAGTACTTC.

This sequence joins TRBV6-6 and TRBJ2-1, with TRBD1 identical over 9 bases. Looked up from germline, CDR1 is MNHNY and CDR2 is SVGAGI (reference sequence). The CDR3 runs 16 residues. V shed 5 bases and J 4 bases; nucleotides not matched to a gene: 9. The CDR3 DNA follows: TGTGCCAGCAGTCGATCCCCGGGACAGGGTTACAATGAGCAGTTCTTC. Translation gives CASSRSPGQGYNEQFF.

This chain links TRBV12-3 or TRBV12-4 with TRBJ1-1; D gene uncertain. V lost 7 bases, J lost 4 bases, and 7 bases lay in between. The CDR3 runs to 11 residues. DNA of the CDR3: TGTGCCAGCACACGGGGCACTGAAGCTTTCTTT. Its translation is CASTRGTEAFF.

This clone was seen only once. The CDR3 loop is CASSLDRTNTEAFF. The CDR3 bases are TGTGCCAGCAGCTTAGACAGAACGAACACTGAAGCTTTCTTT. The V and J genes are TRBV11-3 and TRBJ1-1; D is uncertain. The CDR3 sequence is 14 residues long. The germline V and J ends were trimmed by 0 bases and 1 base, with 6 bases remaining between them. The germline V gene encodes CDR1 SGHNT and CDR2 YENEEA.

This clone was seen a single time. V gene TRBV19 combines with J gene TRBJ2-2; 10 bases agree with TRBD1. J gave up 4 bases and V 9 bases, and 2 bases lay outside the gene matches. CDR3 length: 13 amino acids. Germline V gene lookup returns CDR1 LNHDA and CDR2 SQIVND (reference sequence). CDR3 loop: CASGQGGTGELFF. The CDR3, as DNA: TGTGCCAGCGGACAGGGGGGCACCGGGGAGCTGTTTTTT.

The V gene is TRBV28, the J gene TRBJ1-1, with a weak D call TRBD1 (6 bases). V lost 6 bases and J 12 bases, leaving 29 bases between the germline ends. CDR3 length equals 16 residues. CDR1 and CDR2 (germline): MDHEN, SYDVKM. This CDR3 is CASSGGGDTQGVATFF. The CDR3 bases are TGTGCCAGCAGCGGAGGGGGGGACACCCAAGGAGTTGCGACTTTCTTT.

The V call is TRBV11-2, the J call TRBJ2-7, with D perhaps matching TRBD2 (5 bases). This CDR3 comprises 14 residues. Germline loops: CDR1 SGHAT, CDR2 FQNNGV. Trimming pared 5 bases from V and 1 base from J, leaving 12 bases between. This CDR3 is CASSLQRGSYEQYF. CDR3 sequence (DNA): TGTGCCAGCAGCCTTCAGCGCGGGTCCTACGAGCAGTACTTC. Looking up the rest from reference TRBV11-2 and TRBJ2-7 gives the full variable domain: EAGVAQSPRYKIIEKRQSVAFWCNPISGHATLYWYQQILGQGPKLLIQFQNNGVVDDSQLPKDRFSAERLKGVDSTLKIQPAKLEDSAVYLCASSLQRGSYEQYFGPGTRLTVT.